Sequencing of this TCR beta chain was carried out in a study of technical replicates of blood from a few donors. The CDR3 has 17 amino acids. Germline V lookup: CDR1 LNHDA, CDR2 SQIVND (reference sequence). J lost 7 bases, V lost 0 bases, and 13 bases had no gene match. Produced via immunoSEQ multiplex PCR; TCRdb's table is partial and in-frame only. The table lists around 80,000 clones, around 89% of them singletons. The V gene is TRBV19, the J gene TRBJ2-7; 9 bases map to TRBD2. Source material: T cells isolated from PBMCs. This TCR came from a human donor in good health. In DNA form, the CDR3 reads TGTGCCAGTAGTATAGATTTGGAGACTAGCGGATTTGGGGAGCAGTACTTC. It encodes CASSIDLETSGFGEQYF.